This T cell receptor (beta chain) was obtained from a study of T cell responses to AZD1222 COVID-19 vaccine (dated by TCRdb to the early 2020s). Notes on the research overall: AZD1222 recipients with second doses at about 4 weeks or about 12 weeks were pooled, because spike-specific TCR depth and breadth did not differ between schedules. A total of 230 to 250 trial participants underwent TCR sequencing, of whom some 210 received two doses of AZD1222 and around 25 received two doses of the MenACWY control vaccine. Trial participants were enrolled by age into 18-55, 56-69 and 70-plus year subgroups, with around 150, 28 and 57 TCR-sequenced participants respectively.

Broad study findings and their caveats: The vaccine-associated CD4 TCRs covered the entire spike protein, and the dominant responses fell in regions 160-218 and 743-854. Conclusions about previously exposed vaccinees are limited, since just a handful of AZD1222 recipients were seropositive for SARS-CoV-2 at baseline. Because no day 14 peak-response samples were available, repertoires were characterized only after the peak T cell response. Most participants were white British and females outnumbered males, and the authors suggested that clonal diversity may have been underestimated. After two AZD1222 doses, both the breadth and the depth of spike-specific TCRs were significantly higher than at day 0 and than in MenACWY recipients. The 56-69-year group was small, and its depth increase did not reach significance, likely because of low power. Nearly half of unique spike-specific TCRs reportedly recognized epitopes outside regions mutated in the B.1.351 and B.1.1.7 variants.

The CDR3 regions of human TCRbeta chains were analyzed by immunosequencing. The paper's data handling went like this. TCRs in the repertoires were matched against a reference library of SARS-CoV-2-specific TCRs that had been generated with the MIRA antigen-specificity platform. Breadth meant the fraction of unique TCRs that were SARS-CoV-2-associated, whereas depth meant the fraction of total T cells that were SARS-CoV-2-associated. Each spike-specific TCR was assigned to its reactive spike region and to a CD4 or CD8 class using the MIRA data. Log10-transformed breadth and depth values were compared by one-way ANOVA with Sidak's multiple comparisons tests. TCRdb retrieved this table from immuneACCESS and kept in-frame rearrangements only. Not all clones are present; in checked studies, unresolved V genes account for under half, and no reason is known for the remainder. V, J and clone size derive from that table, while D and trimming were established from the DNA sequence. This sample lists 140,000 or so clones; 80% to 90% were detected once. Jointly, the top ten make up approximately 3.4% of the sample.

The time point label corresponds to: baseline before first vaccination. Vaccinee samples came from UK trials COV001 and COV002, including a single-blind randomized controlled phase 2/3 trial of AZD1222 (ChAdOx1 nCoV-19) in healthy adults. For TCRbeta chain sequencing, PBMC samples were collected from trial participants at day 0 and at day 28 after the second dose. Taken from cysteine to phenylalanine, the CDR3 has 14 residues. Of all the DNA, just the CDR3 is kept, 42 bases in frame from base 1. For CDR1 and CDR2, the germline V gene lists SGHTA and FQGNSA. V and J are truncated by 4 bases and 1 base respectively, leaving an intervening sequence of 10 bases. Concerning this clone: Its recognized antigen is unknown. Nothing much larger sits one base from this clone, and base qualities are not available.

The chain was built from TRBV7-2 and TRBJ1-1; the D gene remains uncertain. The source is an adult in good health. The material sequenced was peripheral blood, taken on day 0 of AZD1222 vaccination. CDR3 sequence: CASSSGPQNTEAFF. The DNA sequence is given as TGTGCCAGCAGCTCCGGACCACAGAACACTGAAGCTTTCTTT.